The 14 T cell receptor beta chains in this list originate from one sample, sequenced in a study of response to subunit inactivated influenza vaccine. One entry per CDR3 protein results from TCRdb running MiXCR on the RT-PCR reads. This sample yields hundreds of thousands of distinct CDR3 sequences, of which around 15% are seen a single time; less than 8.5% belongs to the top ten. This specimen was PBMCs from blood, taken approximately 15 days before vaccination. The receptors were gathered from a man aged 50-59 years who received an inactivated influenza vaccine.

This clonotype was seen a handful of times. The rearrangement uses TRBV29-1 and TRBJ2-3; no clear D. This CDR3 comprises 14 residues. In germline, CDR1 is SQVTM, CDR2 ANQGSEA. V lost 3 bases, J lost 0 bases, and 10 bases lay in between. In DNA form, the CDR3 reads TGCAGCGTTGATAACGGATATAGCACAGATACGCAGTATTTT. Translated: CSVDNGYSTDTQYF.

The V call is TRBV5-1, the J call TRBJ2-7; D is possibly TRBD2 (5 bases). The CDR3 has 13 residues. With 4 bases removed from V and 4 bases from J, the gap between germline ends came to 12 bases. Per germline, CDR1 SGHRS and CDR2 YFSETQ. The CDR3 DNA reads as TGCGCCAGCAGCACCGGGGTCGGGTACGAGCAGTACTTC. Its protein product is CASSTGVGYEQYF.

There are a few counts of this clonotype. The chain links TRBV12-3 or TRBV12-4 to TRBJ2-7, with 10 bases that match TRBD2. V dropped 5 bases and J dropped 7; count of bases not matched to a gene: 14. The CDR3 sequence is 16 residues long. The CDR3 loop is CASSPVSSGRAGEQYF. The CDR3, as DNA: TGTGCCAGCAGTCCGGTATCCAGCGGGAGGGCCGGAGAGCAGTACTTC.

This clonotype was counted at least ten times. This chain connects TRBV7-2 to TRBJ2-4, with 7 bases fitting TRBD2. This CDR3 comprises 15 residues. V was pared by 2 bases and J by 7 bases, with 8 bases of the junction left unmatched. Germline V gene lookup returns CDR1 SGHTA and CDR2 FQGNSA. The CDR3, as DNA: TGTGCCAGCAGCTTACAGGGAGGGTATGGCAACATTCAGTACTTC. Its protein product is CASSLQGGYGNIQYF.

At least ten counts were recorded for this clonotype. CDR3 nucleotides: TGCAGCTACTCTCCGGGACTAGCGGGCACAGATACGCAGTATTTT. Its protein product is CSYSPGLAGTDTQYF. V usage is TRBV20-1 and J usage is TRBJ2-3; 11 bases agree with TRBD2. Germline-derived CDR1 and CDR2 are DFQATT and SNEGSKA (reference sequence). This CDR3 has 15 residues.

This chain uses TRBV5-1 with TRBJ2-3, with D maybe TRBD2 (6 bases). The CDR3 contains 14 residues. V was shortened by 5 bases and J by 2 bases, with 12 bases between the two germline ends. The germline V gene encodes CDR1 SGHRS and CDR2 YFSETQ. The DNA of the CDR3 is TGCGCCAGCAGTCGGGCGGGGCTCACAGATACGCAGTATTTT. Translated, it gives CASSRAGLTDTQYF.

V gene TRBV19 combines with J gene TRBJ2-3, with TRBD1 as a possible D gene (5 bases). The V and J ends lost 5 bases and 2 bases respectively, with 11 bases between them. The CDR3 contains 14 residues. Germline assignment: CDR1 LNHDA and CDR2 SQIVND (reference sequence). DNA of the CDR3: TGTGCCAGTAGTTTGACAGCAACCACAGATACGCAGTATTTT. Its protein product is CASSLTATTDTQYF.

The V call is TRBV28, the J call TRBJ2-7; 12 nucleotides line up with TRBD2. The CDR3 length is 16 residues. Looked up from germline, CDR1 is MDHEN and CDR2 is SYDVKM. V dropped 3 bases and J dropped 2; count of bases not matched to a gene: 5. In nucleotides, the CDR3 is TGTGCCAGCAGTTTGACGCTAGCGGGAGGGACCTACGAGCAGTACTTC. Its protein product is CASSLTLAGGTYEQYF.

There are a few counts of this clonotype. The rearrangement uses TRBV6-2 or TRBV6-3 and TRBJ1-5; D gene unclear. The CDR3 consists of 15 residues. The V and J ends lost 0 bases and 4 bases respectively, with 10 bases between them. Germline CDR1 is MNHEY and CDR2 is SVGEGT. DNA for the CDR3: TGTGCCAGCAGTTACTCTCAGCTGGGGAATCAGCCCCAGCATTTT. Translation gives CASSYSQLGNQPQHF.

This clonotype was counted at least ten times. The chain links TRBV10-3 to TRBJ2-3; 12 bases line up with TRBD1. The V segment lost 5 bases and the J segment 7 bases; nucleotides outside the gene matches: 10. Germline CDR1 reads ENHRY; CDR2 reads SYGVKD. CDR3 length: 16 residues. For the CDR3, the DNA is TGTGCCATCAGTCTAACCGGGACAGGGGGCGTAAATACGCAGTATTTT. Amino acids: CAISLTGTGGVNTQYF.

This chain uses TRBV5-5 with TRBJ2-7, with 8 nucleotides matching TRBD1. The CDR3 consists of 15 residues. CDR1 is SGHKS, CDR2 YYEKEE, per germline (reference sequence). J gave up 3 bases and V 0 bases, and 5 bases lay outside the gene matches. CDR3 in amino acids: CASSLARGPIYEQYF. Here the CDR3 DNA reads TGTGCCAGCAGCTTGGCCAGGGGGCCGATCTACGAGCAGTACTTC.

This clonotype occurred many times. This chain joins TRBV20-1 and TRBJ2-1; D might be TRBD1 or TRBD2, each matching 5 bases. Per the germline V gene, CDR1 is DFQATT and CDR2 is SNEGSKA (reference sequence). The CDR3 runs 14 residues. The V gene lost 5 bases and the J gene lost 0 bases, with 11 bases spanning the gap. Written as DNA, the CDR3 is TGCAGTGCTTGGGACCCAAACTCCTACAATGAGCAGTTCTTC. Translation: CSAWDPNSYNEQFF.

The J gene is TRBJ2-3, the V gene TRBV7-9; tentatively, D is TRBD2 (6 bases). The V gene lost 7 bases and the J gene lost 6 bases, with 14 bases spanning the gap. The CDR3 consists of 13 residues. CDR1 SEHNR and CDR2 FQNEAQ come from the germline V gene (reference sequence). For the CDR3, the DNA is TGTGCCAGCACCCGCTGGGGGGACGATACGCAGTATTTT. Translation gives CASTRWGDDTQYF.

The chain couples TRBV12-3 or TRBV12-4 to TRBJ2-5, with 9 positions matching TRBD1. J was trimmed by 1 base and V by 0 bases; bases with no gene match: 3. The CDR3 runs 16 residues. The chain's CDR3 is CASSLAGQGRQETQYF. The CDR3 nucleotides are TGTGCCAGCAGTTTAGCGGGACAGGGACGCCAAGAGACCCAGTACTTC.